The 10 T cell receptor beta chains below were found in one sample sequenced in a study of shared T cell receptors in the human thymus. The assay was immunoSEQ multiplex PCR, and TCRdb's table has in-frame clones only and misses some. The sample shows more than 300,000 clones, approximately 95% of them seen only once. The sample taken for sequencing was thymocytes. Receptors originate from a human donor.

The J gene is TRBJ1-1, the V gene TRBV11-1, with D possibly being TRBD1 (5 bases). Germline V gene lookup returns CDR1 SGHAT and CDR2 FQDESV (reference sequence). This CDR3 is 12 amino acids long. With 3 bases removed from V and 7 bases from J, the gap between germline ends came to 9 bases. The CDR3 DNA is TGTGCCAGCAGCTTCGGGGCAGATGAAGCTTTCTTT. It specifies CASSFGADEAFF.

The rearrangement uses TRBV4-3 and TRBJ2-2; 8 nucleotides agree with TRBD2. The CDR3 consists of 15 residues. The germline CDR1 and CDR2 sequences are LGHNA and YSLEER. The trim removed 0 bases at V and 3 bases at J, leaving 0 bases unmatched. Here the CDR3 DNA reads TGCGCCAGCAGCCAAGACGGGAGGGACACCGGGGAGCTGTTTTTT. Protein product: CASSQDGRDTGELFF.

The chain is built from TRBV18 and TRBJ2-2; D not certain. Germline CDR1 is KGHSH and CDR2 is LQKENI. The length of the CDR3 is 18 residues. V was trimmed by 3 bases and J by 2 bases, leaving 19 bases between them. The CDR3 is CASSPLAGRSGNTGELFF. The CDR3, as DNA: TGTGCCAGCTCACCCCTGGCAGGAAGGTCGGGCAACACCGGGGAGCTGTTTTTT.

V is TRBV10-3 and J is TRBJ2-2, with TRBD1 identical over 11 bases. With 2 bases clipped from V and 3 bases from J, the junction kept 2 bases outside the gene matches. From germline, CDR1 is ENHRY and CDR2 SYGVKD. CDR3 length: 16 residues. The CDR3 nucleotides are TGTGCCATCAGTGAGACGGGACAGGGGGACACCGGGGAGCTGTTTTTT. Translating it yields CAISETGQGDTGELFF.

The chain links TRBV5-1 to TRBJ2-7, with TRBD1 matching 7 bases. The germline V gene encodes CDR1 SGHRS and CDR2 YFSETQ. V dropped 4 bases and J dropped 0; count of bases not matched to a gene: 4. There are 14 residues in the CDR3. CDR3 loop: CASSLDRVSYEQYF. As DNA, the CDR3 is TGCGCCAGCAGCCTAGACAGGGTCTCCTACGAGCAGTACTTC.

This clone is a singleton in its sample. Here the CDR3 reads CASSQDNRNTGELFF. The DNA for the CDR3 is TGCGCCAGCAGCCAAGATAACAGGAACACCGGGGAGCTGTTTTTT. V usage is TRBV4-3 and J usage is TRBJ2-2; D call uncertain. This CDR3 spans 15 amino acids. V lost 0 bases and J lost 1, with 6 bases in between. Germline V lookup: CDR1 LGHNA, CDR2 YSLEER.

The chain couples TRBV11-2 to TRBJ2-7, with D tentatively TRBD1 (5 bases). Germline values: CDR1 SGHAT, CDR2 FQNNGV. The CDR3 contains 17 residues. The germline V and J ends were trimmed by 5 bases and 1 base, with 21 bases remaining between them. CDR3 protein: CASSIRGPLSYSYEQYF. The CDR3, as DNA: TGTGCCAGCAGCATTAGGGGCCCGCTGAGTTATTCCTACGAGCAGTACTTC. Supplemented by reference TRBV11-2 and TRBJ2-7, the full variable domain reads EAGVAQSPRYKIIEKRQSVAFWCNPISGHATLYWYQQILGQGPKLLIQFQNNGVVDDSQLPKDRFSAERLKGVDSTLKIQPAKLEDSAVYLCASSIRGPLSYSYEQYFGPGTRLTVT.

The chain employs TRBV9 and TRBJ2-3; D may be TRBD1 or TRBD2 (5 bases each). The CDR3 is made up of 17 amino acids. With 4 bases removed from V and 2 bases from J, the gap between germline ends came to 20 bases. From germline, CDR1 is SGDLS and CDR2 YYNGEE. CDR3: CASSHHRDEQFTDTQYF. CDR3 in DNA: TGTGCCAGCAGCCATCACCGGGACGAACAATTCACAGATACGCAGTATTTT.

This chain uses TRBV7-8 with TRBJ2-1; D gene uncertain. The CDR3 covers 13 residues. The ends were cut back, 2 bases at V and 4 bases at J, with 6 bases in the middle. Germline V gene data show CDR1 as SGHVS and CDR2 as FQNEAQ. The CDR3, as DNA: TGTGCCAGCAGCTTATCGCCGTACAATGAGCAGTTCTTC. Protein: CASSLSPYNEQFF.

The V call is TRBV5-1, the J call TRBJ2-3; D not resolved. CDR1 SGHRS and CDR2 YFSETQ come from the germline V gene. The V end was cut by 2 bases, the J end by 0 bases, with 4 bases between. The CDR3 spans 13 residues. DNA for the CDR3: TGCGCCAGCAGCTTTGGGAGCACAGATACGCAGTATTTT. Amino acids: CASSFGSTDTQYF.